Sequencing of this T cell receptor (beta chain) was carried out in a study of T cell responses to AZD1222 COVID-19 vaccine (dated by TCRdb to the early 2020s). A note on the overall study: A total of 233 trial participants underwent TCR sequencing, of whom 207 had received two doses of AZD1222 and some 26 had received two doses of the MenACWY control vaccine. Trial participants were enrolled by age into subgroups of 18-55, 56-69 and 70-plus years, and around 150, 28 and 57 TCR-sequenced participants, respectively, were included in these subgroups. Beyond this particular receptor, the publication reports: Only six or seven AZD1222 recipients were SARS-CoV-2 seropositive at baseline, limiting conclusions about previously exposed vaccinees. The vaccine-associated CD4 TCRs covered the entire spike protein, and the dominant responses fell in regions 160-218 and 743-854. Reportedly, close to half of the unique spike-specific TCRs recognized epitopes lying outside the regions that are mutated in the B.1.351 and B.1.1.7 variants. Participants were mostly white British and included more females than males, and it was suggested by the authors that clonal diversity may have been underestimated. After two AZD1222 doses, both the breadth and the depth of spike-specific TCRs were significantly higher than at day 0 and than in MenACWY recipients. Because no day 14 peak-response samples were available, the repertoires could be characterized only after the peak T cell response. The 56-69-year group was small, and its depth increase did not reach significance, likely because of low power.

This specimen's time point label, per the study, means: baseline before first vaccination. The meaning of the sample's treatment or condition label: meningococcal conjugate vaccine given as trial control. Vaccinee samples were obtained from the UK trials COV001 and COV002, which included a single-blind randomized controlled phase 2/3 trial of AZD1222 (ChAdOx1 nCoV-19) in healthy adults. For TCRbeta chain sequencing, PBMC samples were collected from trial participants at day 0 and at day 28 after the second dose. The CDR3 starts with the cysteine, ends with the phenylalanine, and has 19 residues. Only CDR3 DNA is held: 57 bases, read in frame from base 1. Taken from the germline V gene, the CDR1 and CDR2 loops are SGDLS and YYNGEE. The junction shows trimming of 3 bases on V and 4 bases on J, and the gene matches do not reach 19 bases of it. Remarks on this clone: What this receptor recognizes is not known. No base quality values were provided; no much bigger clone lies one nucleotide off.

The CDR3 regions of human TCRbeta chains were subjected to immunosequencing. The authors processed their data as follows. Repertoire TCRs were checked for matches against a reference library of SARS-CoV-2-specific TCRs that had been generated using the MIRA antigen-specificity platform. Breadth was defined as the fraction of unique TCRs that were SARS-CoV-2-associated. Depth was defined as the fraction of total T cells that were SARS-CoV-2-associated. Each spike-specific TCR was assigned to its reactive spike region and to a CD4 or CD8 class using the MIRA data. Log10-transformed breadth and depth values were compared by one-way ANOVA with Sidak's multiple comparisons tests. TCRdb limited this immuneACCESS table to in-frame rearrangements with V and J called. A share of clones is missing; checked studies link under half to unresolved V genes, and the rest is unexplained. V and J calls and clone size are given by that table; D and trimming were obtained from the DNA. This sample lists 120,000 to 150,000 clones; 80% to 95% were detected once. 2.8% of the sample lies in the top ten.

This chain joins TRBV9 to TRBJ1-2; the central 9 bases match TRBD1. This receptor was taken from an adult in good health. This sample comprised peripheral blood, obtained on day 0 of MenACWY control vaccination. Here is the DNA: TGTGCCAGCAGCGAACCTTCCGGGACAGGGCGGGGTAGTGGCTATGGCTACACCTTC. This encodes CASSEPSGTGRGSGYGYTF.